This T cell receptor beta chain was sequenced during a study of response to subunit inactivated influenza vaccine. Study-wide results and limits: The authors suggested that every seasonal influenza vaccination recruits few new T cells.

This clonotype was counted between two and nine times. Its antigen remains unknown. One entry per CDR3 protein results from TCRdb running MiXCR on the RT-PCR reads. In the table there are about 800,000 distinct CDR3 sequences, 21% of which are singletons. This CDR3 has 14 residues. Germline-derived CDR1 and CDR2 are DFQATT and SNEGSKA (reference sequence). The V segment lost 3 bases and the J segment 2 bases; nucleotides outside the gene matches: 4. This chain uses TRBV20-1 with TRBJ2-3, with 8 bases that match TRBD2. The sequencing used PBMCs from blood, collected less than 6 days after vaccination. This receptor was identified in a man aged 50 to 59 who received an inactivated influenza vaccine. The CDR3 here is CSASFGRATDTQYF. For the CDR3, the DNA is TGCAGTGCTAGTTTCGGGAGGGCCACAGATACGCAGTATTTT.